This is a list of T cell receptor beta chains from one sample in a study of blood T cell repertoires in COVID-19. The assay was immunoSEQ multiplex PCR, and TCRdb's table has in-frame clones only and misses some. The repertoire holds 150,000 to 200,000 clones, with approximately 83% as singletons. Sequencing was carried out using peripheral blood. The receptors were gathered from a human donor with active or convalescent COVID-19. The donor label of this sample is uncertain. The CDR3 runs from the conserved cysteine through the conserved F or W. The order of the fields is clone size, J gene, V gene, D gene, CDR3 DNA, CDR3 protein. The D gene is left open where the match is weak. Clone size is not always given. Where it is, it says once, few, many or a class for expanded clones.

. | TRBJ1-2 | TRBV12-3/TRBV12-4 | TRBD1 | TGTGCCAGCAGTACAGGGGGCGTGTATGGCTACACCTTC | CASSTGGVYGYTF
. | TRBJ2-7 | TRBV7-6 | . | TGTGCCAGCAGCCCCACCCAGGGTACGTCCTACGAGCAGTACTTC | CASSPTQGTSYEQYF
. | TRBJ2-2 | TRBV25-1 | . | TGTGCCAGCAGTGAATATCCCTGGGGCGGGGCGAACACCGGGGAGCTGTTTTTT | CASSEYPWGGANTGELFF
. | TRBJ2-5 | TRBV7-9 | TRBD1 | TGTGCCAGCAGCTTAGCGGGGACAGTTATTCAAGAGACCCAGTACTTC | CASSLAGTVIQETQYF
. | TRBJ2-7 | TRBV5-1 | . | TGCGCCAGCAGCTTGAGACTCTTCTCCTACGAGCAGTACTTC | CASSLRLFSYEQYF
. | TRBJ2-7 | TRBV6-5 | TRBD2 | TGTGCCAGCAGTCCCGGGACTAGCGCTTACGAGCAGTACTTC | CASSPGTSAYEQYF
. | TRBJ1-5 | TRBV27 | . | TGTGCCAGCAGTTTTACGGGGATAAGCAATCAGCCCCAGCATTTT | CASSFTGISNQPQHF
. | TRBJ1-6 | TRBV6-2/TRBV6-3 | . | TGTGCCAGCAGTCAGATGAATTCCGAATCACCCCTCCACTTT | CASSQMNSESPLHF
. | TRBJ2-3 | TRBV5-4 | TRBD2 | TGTGCCAGCAGCTTGTCTAGCGGGGGGGCCACAGATACGCAGTATTTT | CASSLSSGGATDTQYF
. | TRBJ2-3 | TRBV5-6 | TRBD2 | TGTGCCAGCAGCTTGGTAATAGCGGGAGTCCCGCAGTATTTT | CASSLVIAGVPQYF
. | TRBJ2-2 | TRBV1 | . | TGCACCAGCAGCCGCCGGGACAGGGACCTCCAGACGAACACCGGGGAGCTGTTTTTT | CTSSRRDRDLQTNTGELFF
. | TRBJ1-6 | TRBV7-2 | . | TGTGCCAGCAGCTTACACCAGGGGAATTCACCCCTCCACTTT | CASSLHQGNSPLHF
few | TRBJ1-5 | TRBV19 | TRBD1 | TGTGCCAGCTCCAAGTCGTCAGGGGGCGGTTATAGCAATCAGCCCCAGCATTTT | CASSKSSGGGYSNQPQHF
. | TRBJ1-2 | TRBV5-1 | . | TGCGCCAGCAGCTTGGTGGCAGCTAACTATGGCTACACCTTC | CASSLVAANYGYTF
once | TRBJ2-3 | TRBV25-1 | . | TGTGCCACCCTCAGCACAGCCAGCACAGATACGCAGTATTTT | CATLSTASTDTQYF
. | TRBJ2-2 | TRBV12-5 | TRBD2 | TGTGCTAGTGGTTTGCGGGGGGACGGGCGGTACACCGGGGAGCTGTTTTTT | CASGLRGDGRYTGELFF
. | TRBJ1-2 | TRBV9 | . | TGTGCCAGCAGCCAAGGACAGCCGTATGGCTACACCTTC | CASSQGQPYGYTF
. | TRBJ2-7 | TRBV18 | . | TGTGCCAGCTCACCAGTCCCAGGCTACGAGCAGTACTTC | CASSPVPGYEQYF
. | TRBJ2-3 | TRBV4-1 | . | TGCGCCAGCAATTCCCCTTCTCGACGGGGAATCACAGATACGCAGTATTTT | CASNSPSRRGITDTQYF
many | TRBJ2-7 | TRBV4-3 | . | TGCGCCAGCAGCCAAGATCGGGGGATCCCCTCCTACGAGCAGTACTTC | CASSQDRGIPSYEQYF
. | TRBJ2-2 | TRBV10-3 | TRBD1 | TGTGCCATCACCCCAGGGACAGGGAACACCGGGGAGCTGTTTTTT | CAITPGTGNTGELFF
few | TRBJ2-2 | TRBV28 | TRBD1 | TGTGCCAGCAGTTTCCGGGCAGGGGGCATCGGGGAGCTGTTTTTT | CASSFRAGGIGELFF
. | TRBJ2-7 | TRBV27 | TRBD2 | TGTGCCAGCAGTCGGACTAGCGGGGGAGAGCAGTACTTC | CASSRTSGGEQYF
few | TRBJ2-2 | TRBV30 | . | TGTGCCTGGACCCAGGGAGGAAGCACCGGGGAGCTGTTTTTT | CAWTQGGSTGELFF
few | TRBJ2-1 | TRBV7-2 | . | TGTGCCAGCAGCTTTTCAGCGGGTCCAGGAAATGAGCAGTTCTTC | CASSFSAGPGNEQFF
. | TRBJ1-2 | TRBV2 | TRBD1 | TGTGCCAGTCCGGGGGGGCTGAGGGGGCTCATCCTATTC | CASPGGLRGLILF
. | TRBJ2-1 | TRBV6-2/TRBV6-3 | . | TGTGCCAGCAGTTCTACCATCCGGGACTCCTCCCTCTTC | CASSSTIRDSSLF
. | TRBJ1-4 | TRBV5-6 | TRBD1 | TGTGCCAGCAGCACCTACAGGGGGGGTAATGAAAAACTGTTTTTT | CASSTYRGGNEKLFF
. | TRBJ2-3 | TRBV7-9 | . | TGTGCCAGCAGCCGAGATAGAGATACGCAGTATTTT | CASSRDRDTQYF
few | TRBJ2-1 | TRBV24-1 | TRBD2 | TGTGCCACCAGGCTAGCGGGAGACAATGAGCAGTTCTTC | CATRLAGDNEQFF
. | TRBJ2-1 | TRBV5-1 | . | TGCGCCAGCAGCTTTTCCCGGGACTCCTCCAATGAGCAGTTCTTC | CASSFSRDSSNEQFF
. | TRBJ2-2 | TRBV5-1 | . | TGCGCCAGCAGACCCGGACTCATGAACACCGGGGAGCTGTTTTTT | CASRPGLMNTGELFF
. | TRBJ1-1 | TRBV3-1/TRBV3-2 | TRBD1 | TGTGCCAGCAGCCAACACAGGACAGGCACTGAAGCTTTCTTT | CASSQHRTGTEAFF
. | TRBJ2-7 | TRBV27 | TRBD1 | TGTGCCAGCAGTGCGGGACAGGGGGCCTTCCACGAGCAGTACTTC | CASSAGQGAFHEQYF
. | TRBJ2-2 | TRBV18 | . | TGTGCCAGCTCACCAGGGCTAACGAACACCGGGGAGCTGTTTTTT | CASSPGLTNTGELFF
. | TRBJ1-1 | TRBV3-1/TRBV3-2 | . | TGTGCCAGCAGCCAAGTCGGGGGGAACACTGAAGCTTTCTTT | CASSQVGGNTEAFF
. | TRBJ2-3 | TRBV29-1 | . | TGCAGCGTTTCGGGGTCAGATACGCAGTATTTT | CSVSGSDTQYF
. | TRBJ2-5 | TRBV30 | . | TGTGCCTGGAGTGTACTAGAGGAGACCCAGTACTTC | CAWSVLEETQYF
few | TRBJ2-1 | TRBV7-6 | . | TGTGCCAGCAGCGCTCTCCAGGGATCGGACAATGAGCAGTTCTTC | CASSALQGSDNEQFF
. | TRBJ1-2 | TRBV30 | . | TGTGCCTGGAGTGAACAGAATTATGGCTACACCTTC | CAWSEQNYGYTF
. | TRBJ1-4 | TRBV5-6 | TRBD1 | TGTGCCAGCAGCGCTCTGGACAGGGATGAAAAACTGTTTTTT | CASSALDRDEKLFF
. | TRBJ2-3 | TRBV19 | . | TGTGCCAGTAGCTTATTTTTCGGGGTGGCAGATACGCAGTATTTT | CASSLFFGVADTQYF
. | TRBJ2-2 | TRBV18 | . | TGTGCCAGCTCACCAAAACTGATATCCGGGGAGCTGTTTTTT | CASSPKLISGELFF
. | TRBJ2-1 | TRBV11-3 | TRBD2 | TGTGCCAGCAGCTCTCAACTAGCGGGAGGAGGTAATGAGCAGTTCTTC | CASSSQLAGGGNEQFF